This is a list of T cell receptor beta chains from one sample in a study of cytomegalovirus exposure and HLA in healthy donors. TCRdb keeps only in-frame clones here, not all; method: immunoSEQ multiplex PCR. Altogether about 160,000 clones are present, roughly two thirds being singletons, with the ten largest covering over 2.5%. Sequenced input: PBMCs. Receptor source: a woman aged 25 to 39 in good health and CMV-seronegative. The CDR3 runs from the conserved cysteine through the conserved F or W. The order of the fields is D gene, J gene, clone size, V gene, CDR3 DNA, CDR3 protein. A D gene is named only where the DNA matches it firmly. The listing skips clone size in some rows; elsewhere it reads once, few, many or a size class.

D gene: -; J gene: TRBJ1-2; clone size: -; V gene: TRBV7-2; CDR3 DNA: TGTGCCAGCAGCTTAGGCAGGATCGATGGCTACACCTTC; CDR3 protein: CASSLGRIDGYTF
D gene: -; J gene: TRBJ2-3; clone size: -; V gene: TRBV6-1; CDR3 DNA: TGTGCCAGCAGGGCCACCGGAGGAGATACGCAGTATTTT; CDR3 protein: CASRATGGDTQYF
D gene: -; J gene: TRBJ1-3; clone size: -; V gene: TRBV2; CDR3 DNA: TGTGCCAGCAGTGAAAGTCAGGACTCTGGAAACACCATATATTTT; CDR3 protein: CASSESQDSGNTIYF
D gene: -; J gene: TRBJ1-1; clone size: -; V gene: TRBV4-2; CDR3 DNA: TGTGCCAGCAGCCAAGATACAGTAGACACTGAAGCTTTCTTT; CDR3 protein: CASSQDTVDTEAFF
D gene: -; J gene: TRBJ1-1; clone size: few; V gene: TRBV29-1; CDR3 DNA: TGCAGCGAGAGGACAGCACCGAACACTGAAGCTTTCTTT; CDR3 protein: CSERTAPNTEAFF
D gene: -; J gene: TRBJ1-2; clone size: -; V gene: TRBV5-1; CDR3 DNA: TGCGCCAGCAGCTTGGATAGGGGCGTTGGCTACACCTTC; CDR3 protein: CASSLDRGVGYTF
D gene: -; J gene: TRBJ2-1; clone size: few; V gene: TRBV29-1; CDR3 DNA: TGCAGCGTTGAGGCCCTACGCGGGCAGATGAGTGAGCAGTTCTTC; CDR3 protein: CSVEALRGQMSEQFF
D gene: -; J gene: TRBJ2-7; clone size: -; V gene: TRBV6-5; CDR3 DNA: TGTGCCACAACGGGAGCGTACGAGCAGTACTTC; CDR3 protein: CATTGAYEQYF
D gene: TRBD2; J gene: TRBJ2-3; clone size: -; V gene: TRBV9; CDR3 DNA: TGTGCCAGCAGCGCCTCTAGCGGGAGGAGAGATACGCAGTATTTT; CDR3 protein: CASSASSGRRDTQYF
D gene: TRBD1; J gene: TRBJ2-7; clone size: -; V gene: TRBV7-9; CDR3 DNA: TGTGCCAGCAGCTTATCGGGGACAGTATCCTACGAGCAGTACTTC; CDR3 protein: CASSLSGTVSYEQYF
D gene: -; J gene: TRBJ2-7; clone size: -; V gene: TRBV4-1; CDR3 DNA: TGCGCCAGCAGGAAGAGGACAGAAAACTACGAGCAGTACTTC; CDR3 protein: CASRKRTENYEQYF
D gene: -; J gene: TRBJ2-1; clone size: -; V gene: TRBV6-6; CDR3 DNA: TGTGCCAGCAGTCAAGGGGGCAATGAGCAGTTCTTC; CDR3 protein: CASSQGGNEQFF
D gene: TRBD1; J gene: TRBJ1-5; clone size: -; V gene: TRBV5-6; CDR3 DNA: TGTGCCGGCAGCTTCGGGACAGGGAATTTGGGCAATCAGCCCCAGCATTTT; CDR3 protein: CAGSFGTGNLGNQPQHF
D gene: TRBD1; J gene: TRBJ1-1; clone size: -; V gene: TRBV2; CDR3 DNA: TGTGCCAGCAATGGAGGGGTAGGGGGCGTGGGGACTGAAGCTTTCTTT; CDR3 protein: CASNGGVGGVGTEAFF
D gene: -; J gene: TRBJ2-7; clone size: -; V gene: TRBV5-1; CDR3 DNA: TGCGCCAGCAGCTACGGACAGATATCCTACGAGCAGTACTTC; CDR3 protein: CASSYGQISYEQYF
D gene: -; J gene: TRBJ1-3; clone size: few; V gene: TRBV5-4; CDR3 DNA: TGTGCCAGCAGCTTGGAGCAGTCAGGGGGAAACACCATATATTTT; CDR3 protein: CASSLEQSGGNTIYF
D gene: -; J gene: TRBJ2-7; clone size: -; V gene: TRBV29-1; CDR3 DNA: TGCAGCGTTATAGCGGATCCAGACGAGCAGTACTTC; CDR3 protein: CSVIADPDEQYF
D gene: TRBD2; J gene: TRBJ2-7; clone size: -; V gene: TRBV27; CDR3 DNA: TGTGCCAGCAGTATTATAGGGACTAGCGGGAGCAACGAGCAGTACTTC; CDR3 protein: CASSIIGTSGSNEQYF
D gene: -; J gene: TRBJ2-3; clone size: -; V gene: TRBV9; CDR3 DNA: TGTGCCAGCAGCGTAGGCGGGGACAGCACAGATACGCAGTATTTT; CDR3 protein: CASSVGGDSTDTQYF
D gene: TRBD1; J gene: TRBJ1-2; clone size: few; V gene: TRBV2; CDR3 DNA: TGTGCCAGCGGACTGGACAGGCTTCATGGCTACACCTTC; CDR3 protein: CASGLDRLHGYTF
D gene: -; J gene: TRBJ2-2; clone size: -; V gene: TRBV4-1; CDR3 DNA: TGCGCCAGCAGCCAACCACTCTCCGGGGAGCTGTTTTTT; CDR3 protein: CASSQPLSGELFF
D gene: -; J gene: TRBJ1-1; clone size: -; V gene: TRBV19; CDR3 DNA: TGTGCCAGTAGTATAGATTTGGGGACACGGATAACTGAAGCTTTCTTT; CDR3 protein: CASSIDLGTRITEAFF
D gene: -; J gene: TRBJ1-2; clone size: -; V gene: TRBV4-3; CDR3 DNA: TGCGCCAGCAGCCAAGAGGTCTGGGGCGTGAACTATGGCTACACCTTC; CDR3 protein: CASSQEVWGVNYGYTF
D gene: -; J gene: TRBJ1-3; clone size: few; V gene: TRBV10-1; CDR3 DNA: TGCGCCAGCAGTGAAGAGAAGGGGGAACTAAGAAACACCATATATTTT; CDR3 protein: CASSEEKGELRNTIYF
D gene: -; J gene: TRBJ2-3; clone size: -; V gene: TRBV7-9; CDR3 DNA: TGTGCCAGCAGCTTAGTGTTAACAGATACGCAGTATTTT; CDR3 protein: CASSLVLTDTQYF
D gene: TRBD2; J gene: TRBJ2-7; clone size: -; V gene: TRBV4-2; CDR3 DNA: TGTGCCAGCAGCCCAAGGACTAGCGGGGGGATTGGCTACGAGCAGTACTTC; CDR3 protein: CASSPRTSGGIGYEQYF
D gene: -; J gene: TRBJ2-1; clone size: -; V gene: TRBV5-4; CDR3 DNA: TGTGCCAGCAGCTTGGACAGGGCCAACAACGAGCAGTTCTTC; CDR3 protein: CASSLDRANNEQFF
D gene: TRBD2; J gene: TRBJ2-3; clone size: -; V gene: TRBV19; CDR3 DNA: TGTGCCAGCAGACTAGCGGGAGTGGAAGATACGCAGTATTTT; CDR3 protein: CASRLAGVEDTQYF
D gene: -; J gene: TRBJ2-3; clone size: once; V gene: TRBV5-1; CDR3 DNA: TGCGCCAGCAGCTTGAGAGAGTCTCGCACAGATACGCAGTATTTT; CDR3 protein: CASSLRESRTDTQYF
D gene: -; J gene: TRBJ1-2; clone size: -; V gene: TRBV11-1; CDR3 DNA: TGTGCCAGCAGCTTGACAACAGGGATCTATGGCTACACCTTC; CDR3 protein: CASSLTTGIYGYTF
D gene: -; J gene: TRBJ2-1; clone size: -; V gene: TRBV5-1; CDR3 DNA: TGCGCCAGCAGCCGTACGGGCGGGCACGTAGATTACAATGAGCAGTTCTTC; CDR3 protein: CASSRTGGHVDYNEQFF
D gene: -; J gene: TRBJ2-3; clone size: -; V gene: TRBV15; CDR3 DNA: TGTGCCACCAGCTGGGCCAACACAGATACGCAGTATTTT; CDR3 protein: CATSWANTDTQYF
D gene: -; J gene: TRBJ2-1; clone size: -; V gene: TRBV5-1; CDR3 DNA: TGCGCCAGCAATGTCAGGGGTTCCTACAATGAGCAGTTCTTC; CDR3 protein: CASNVRGSYNEQFF
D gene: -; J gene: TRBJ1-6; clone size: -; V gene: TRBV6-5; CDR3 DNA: TGTGCCAGCAGTCCCCACACCAGGAATTCACCCCTCCACTTT; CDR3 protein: CASSPHTRNSPLHF
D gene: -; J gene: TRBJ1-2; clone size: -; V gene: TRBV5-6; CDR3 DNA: TGTGCCAGCAGCCCCAGGAACCGGGGTTCCTATGGCTACACCTTC; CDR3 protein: CASSPRNRGSYGYTF
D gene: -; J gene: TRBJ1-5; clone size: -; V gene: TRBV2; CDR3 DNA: TGTGCCAGCAGTGAAAAGAGTCCGCGCAATCAGCCCCAGCATTTT; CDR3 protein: CASSEKSPRNQPQHF
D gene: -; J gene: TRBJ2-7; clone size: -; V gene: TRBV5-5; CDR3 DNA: TGTGCCAGCAGACCAGGGATAGAGGACGAGCAGTACTTC; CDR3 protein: CASRPGIEDEQYF
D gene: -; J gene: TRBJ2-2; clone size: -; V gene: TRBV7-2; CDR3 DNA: TGTGCCAGCAGCTTACCTTCGAACACCGGGGAGCTGTTTTTT; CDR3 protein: CASSLPSNTGELFF
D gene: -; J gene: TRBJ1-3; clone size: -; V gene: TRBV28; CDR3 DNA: TGTGCCAGCAGACCGAGGTTCTCTGGAAACACCATATATTTT; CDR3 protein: CASRPRFSGNTIYF
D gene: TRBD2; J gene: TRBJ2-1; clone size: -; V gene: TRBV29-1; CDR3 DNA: TGCAGCGTTGAAGAAAGCGAGTTAGCGGGGTACAATGAGCAGTTCTTC; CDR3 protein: CSVEESELAGYNEQFF
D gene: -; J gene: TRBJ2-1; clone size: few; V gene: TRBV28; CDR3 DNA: TGTGCCAGCCAGGGGCAGTTCTTC; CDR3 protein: CASQGQFF
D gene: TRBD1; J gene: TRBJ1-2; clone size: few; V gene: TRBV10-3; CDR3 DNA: TGTGCCACCGGACAGGGGAGATTTGATGGCTACACCTTC; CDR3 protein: CATGQGRFDGYTF